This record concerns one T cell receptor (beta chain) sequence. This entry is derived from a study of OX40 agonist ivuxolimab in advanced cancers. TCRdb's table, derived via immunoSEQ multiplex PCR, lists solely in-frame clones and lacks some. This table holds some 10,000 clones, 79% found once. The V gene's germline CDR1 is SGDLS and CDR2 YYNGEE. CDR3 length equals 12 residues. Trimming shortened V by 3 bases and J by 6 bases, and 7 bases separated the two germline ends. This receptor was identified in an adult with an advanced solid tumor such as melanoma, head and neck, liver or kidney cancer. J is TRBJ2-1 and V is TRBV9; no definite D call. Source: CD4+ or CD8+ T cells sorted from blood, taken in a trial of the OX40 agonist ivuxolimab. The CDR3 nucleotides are TGTGCCAGCAGCGGTATCACCAATGAGCAGTTCTTC. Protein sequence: CASSGITNEQFF.